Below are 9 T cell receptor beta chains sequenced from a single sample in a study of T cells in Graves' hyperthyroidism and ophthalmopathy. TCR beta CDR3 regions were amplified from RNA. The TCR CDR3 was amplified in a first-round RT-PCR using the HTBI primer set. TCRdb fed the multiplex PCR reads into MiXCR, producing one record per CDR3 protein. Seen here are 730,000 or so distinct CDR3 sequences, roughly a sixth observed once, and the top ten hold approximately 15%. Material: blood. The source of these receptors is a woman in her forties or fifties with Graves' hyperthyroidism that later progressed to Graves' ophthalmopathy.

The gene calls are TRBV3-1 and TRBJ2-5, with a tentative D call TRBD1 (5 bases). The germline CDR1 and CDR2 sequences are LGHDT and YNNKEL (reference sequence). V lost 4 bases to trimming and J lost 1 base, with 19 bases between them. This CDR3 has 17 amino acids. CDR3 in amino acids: CASSPSDKNKFQETQYF. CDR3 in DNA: TGTGCCAGCAGCCCATCGGACAAAAATAAATTCCAAGAGACCCAGTACTTC.

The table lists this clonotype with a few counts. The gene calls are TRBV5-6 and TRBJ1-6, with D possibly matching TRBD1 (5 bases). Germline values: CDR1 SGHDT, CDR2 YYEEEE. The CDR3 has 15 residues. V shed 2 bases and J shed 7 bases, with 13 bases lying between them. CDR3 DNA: TGTGCCAGCAGCTTCCCGGGACTGCAAAATTCACCCCTCCACTTT. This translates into CASSFPGLQNSPLHF.

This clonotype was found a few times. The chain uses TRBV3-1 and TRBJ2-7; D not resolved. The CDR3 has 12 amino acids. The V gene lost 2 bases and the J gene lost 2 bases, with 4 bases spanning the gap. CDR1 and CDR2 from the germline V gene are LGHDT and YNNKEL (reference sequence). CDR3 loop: CASSQNAYEQYF. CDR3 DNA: TGTGCCAGCAGCCAAAACGCCTACGAGCAGTACTTC.

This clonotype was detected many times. The CDR3 sequence: CASNTLEGGGIEEAFF. The CDR3 DNA follows: TGTGCCAGCAACACTCTCGAGGGGGGGGGCATTGAAGAAGCTTTCTTT. The chain employs TRBV12-3 or TRBV12-4 and TRBJ1-1; D may be TRBD1 (6 bases). Trimming removed 7 bases from V and 8 bases from J, with 26 bases in between. CDR3 length equals 16 residues.

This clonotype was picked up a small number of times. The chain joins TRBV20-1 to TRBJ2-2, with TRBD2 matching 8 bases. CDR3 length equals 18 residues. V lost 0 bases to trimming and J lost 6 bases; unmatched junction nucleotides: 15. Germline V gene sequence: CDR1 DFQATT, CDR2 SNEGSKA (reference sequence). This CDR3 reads CSARDQGDDGGAPGELFF. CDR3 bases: TGCAGTGCTAGAGATCAGGGTGATGACGGGGGGGCCCCCGGGGAGCTGTTTTTT.

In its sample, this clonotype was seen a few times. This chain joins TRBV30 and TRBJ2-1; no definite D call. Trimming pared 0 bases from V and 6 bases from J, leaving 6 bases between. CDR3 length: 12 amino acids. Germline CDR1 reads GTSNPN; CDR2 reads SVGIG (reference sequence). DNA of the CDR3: TGTGCCTGGAGTGTCCCCGTCAATGAGCAGTTCTTC. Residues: CAWSVPVNEQFF.

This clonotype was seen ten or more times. The CDR3 DNA reads as TGTGCCAGCAGCTTAGTGAGCGGGGGGACGTACAATGAGCAGTTCTTC. Translated, it gives CASSLVSGGTYNEQFF. This chain connects TRBV7-9 to TRBJ2-1; 9 bases fit TRBD2. V lost 1 base and J lost 4; bases outside the gene matches: 5. Germline assignment: CDR1 SEHNR and CDR2 FQNEAQ (reference sequence). This CDR3 is built from 16 residues.

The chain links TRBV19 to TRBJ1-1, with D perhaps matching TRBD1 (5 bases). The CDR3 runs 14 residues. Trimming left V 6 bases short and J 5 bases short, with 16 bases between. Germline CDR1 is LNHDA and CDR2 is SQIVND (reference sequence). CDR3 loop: CASRSGQGGTEAFF. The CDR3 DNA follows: TGTGCCAGTAGATCTGGGCAGGGAGGGACTGAAGCTTTCTTT.

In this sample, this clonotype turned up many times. The CDR3 nucleotides read TGCAGTGCTAGAGCAGCGGGGGGCCGGGAGACCCAGTACTTC. This encodes CSARAAGGRETQYF. This rearrangement joins TRBV20-1 to TRBJ2-5, with 9 bases that match TRBD2. The germline V gene has CDR1 DFQATT and CDR2 SNEGSKA (reference sequence). This CDR3 region has 14 residues. The J segment lost 5 bases and the V segment lost 1 base, leaving 5 bases of the junction unmatched.